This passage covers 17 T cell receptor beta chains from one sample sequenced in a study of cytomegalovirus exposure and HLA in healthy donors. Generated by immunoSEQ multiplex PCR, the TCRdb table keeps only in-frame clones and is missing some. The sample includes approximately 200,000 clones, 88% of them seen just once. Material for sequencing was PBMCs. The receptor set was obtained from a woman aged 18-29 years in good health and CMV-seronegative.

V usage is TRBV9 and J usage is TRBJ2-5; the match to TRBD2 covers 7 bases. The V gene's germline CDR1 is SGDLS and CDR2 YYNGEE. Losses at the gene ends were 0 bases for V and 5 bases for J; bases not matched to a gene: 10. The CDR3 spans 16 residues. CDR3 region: CASSVGGGRVLETQYF. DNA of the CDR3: TGTGCCAGCAGCGTAGGGGGTGGGAGGGTTCTGGAGACCCAGTACTTC.

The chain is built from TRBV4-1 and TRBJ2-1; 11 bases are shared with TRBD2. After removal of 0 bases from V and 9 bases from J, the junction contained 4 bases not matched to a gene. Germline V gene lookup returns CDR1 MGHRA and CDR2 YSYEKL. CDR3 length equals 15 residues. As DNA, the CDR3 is TGCGCCAGCAGCCAAGATAGCGGGAGGGCGAGTGAGCAGTTCTTC. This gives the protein CASSQDSGRASEQFF.

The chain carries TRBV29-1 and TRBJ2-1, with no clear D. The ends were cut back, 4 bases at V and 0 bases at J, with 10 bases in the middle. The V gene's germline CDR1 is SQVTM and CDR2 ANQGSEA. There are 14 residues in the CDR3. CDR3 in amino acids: CSVVAPSSYNEQFF. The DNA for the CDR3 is TGCAGCGTTGTCGCTCCGAGCTCCTACAATGAGCAGTTCTTC.

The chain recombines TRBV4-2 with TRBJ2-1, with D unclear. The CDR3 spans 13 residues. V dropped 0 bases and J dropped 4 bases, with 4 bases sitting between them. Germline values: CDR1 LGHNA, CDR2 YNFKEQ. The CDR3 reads CASSQDNYNEQFF. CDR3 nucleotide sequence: TGTGCCAGCAGCCAAGACAATTACAATGAGCAGTTCTTC.

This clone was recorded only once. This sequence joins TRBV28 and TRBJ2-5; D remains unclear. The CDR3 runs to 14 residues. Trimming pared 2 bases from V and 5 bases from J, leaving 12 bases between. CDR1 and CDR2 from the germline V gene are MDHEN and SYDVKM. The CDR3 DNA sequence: TGTGCCAGCAGTTTAGCGAACTACCGGGAGACCCAGTACTTC. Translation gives CASSLANYRETQYF.

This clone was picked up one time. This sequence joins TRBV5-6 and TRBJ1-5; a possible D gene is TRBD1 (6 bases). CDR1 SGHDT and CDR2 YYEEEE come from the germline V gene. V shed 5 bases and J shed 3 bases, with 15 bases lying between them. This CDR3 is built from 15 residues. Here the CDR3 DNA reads TGTGCCAGCAGTACTTTGAGGGGGTCCAATCAGCCCCAGCATTTT. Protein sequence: CASSTLRGSNQPQHF.

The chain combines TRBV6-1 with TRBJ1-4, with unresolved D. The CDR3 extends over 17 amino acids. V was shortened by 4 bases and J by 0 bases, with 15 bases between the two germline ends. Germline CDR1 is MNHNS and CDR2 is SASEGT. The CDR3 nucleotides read TGTGCCAGCAGTGGCGGCGGACGGCGGGCAACTAATGAAAAACTGTTTTTT. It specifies CASSGGGRRATNEKLFF.

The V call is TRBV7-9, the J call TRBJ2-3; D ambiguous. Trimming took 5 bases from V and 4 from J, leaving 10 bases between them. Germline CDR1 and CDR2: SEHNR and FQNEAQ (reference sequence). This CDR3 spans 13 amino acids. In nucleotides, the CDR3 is TGTGCCAGCAGCCCCCCAGTGGCAGATACGCAGTATTTT. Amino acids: CASSPPVADTQYF.

The CDR3 DNA reads as TGTGCCAGCAGCTTGTTCTTCGGCGGGGAATACAATGAGCAGTTCTTC. As protein: CASSLFFGGEYNEQFF. V usage is TRBV5-4 and J usage is TRBJ2-1, with D perhaps matching TRBD2 (6 bases). The V and J ends lost 1 base and 4 bases respectively, with 15 bases between them. Germline-derived CDR1 and CDR2 are SGHNT and YYREEE (reference sequence). The CDR3 extends over 16 amino acids.

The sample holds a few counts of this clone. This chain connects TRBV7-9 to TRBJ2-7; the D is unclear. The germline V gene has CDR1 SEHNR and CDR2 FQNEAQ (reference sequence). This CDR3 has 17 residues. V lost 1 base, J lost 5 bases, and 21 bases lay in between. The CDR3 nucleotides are TGTGCCAGCAGCTTAGGCTGGCCGTATCCCTCTCGGGACGAGCAGTACTTC. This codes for CASSLGWPYPSRDEQYF.

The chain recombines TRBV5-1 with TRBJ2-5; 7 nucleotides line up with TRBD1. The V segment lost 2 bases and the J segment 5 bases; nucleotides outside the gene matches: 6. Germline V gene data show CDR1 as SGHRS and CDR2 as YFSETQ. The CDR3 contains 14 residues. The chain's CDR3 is CASSFEGATETQYF. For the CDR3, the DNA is TGCGCCAGCAGCTTCGAGGGGGCGACGGAGACCCAGTACTTC.

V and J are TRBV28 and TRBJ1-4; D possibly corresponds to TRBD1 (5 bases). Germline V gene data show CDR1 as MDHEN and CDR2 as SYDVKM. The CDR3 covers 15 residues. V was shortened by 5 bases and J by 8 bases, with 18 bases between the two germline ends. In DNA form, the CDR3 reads TGTGCCAGCAGTATTTCAACCGGGACTTCCGAAAAACTGTTTTTT. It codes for CASSISTGTSEKLFF.

CDR3 nucleotide sequence: TGTGCCAGCAGCCGGACCGGACAGGATAGAGAAGGCTACACCTTC. It is translated as CASSRTGQDREGYTF. V is TRBV7-2 and J is TRBJ1-2; TRBD1 agrees at 7 bases. V was clipped by 5 bases and J by 8 bases; unmatched bases: 14. Germline values: CDR1 SGHTA, CDR2 FQGNSA. The length of the CDR3 is 15 residues. The complete variable domain, with remaining parts taken from reference TRBV7-2 and TRBJ1-2, reads GAGVSQSPSNKVTEKGKDVELRCDPISGHTALYWYRQSLGQGLEFLIYFQGNSAPDKSGLPSDRFSAERTGGSVSTLTIQRTQQEDSAVYLCASSRTGQDREGYTFGSGTRLTVV.

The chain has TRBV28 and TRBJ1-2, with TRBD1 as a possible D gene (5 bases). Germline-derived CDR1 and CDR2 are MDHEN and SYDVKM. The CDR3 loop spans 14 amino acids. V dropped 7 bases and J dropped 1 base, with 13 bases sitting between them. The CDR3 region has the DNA TGTGCCAGCACCCTGACAGCAGATAACTATGGCTACACCTTC. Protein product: CASTLTADNYGYTF.

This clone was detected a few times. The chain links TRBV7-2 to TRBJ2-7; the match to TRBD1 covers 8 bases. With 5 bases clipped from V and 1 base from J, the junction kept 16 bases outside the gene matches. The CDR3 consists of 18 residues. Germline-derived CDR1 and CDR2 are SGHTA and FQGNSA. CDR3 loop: CASSRLGTGKSLSYEQYF. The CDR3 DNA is TGTGCCAGCAGCAGGCTCGGGACAGGTAAATCCCTGTCCTACGAGCAGTACTTC.

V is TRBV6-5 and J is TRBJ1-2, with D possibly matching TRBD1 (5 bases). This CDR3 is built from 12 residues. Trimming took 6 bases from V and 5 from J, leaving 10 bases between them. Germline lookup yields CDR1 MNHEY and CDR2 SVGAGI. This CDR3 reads CASSPTVYGYTF. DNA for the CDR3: TGTGCCAGCAGCCCGACAGTGTATGGCTACACCTTC.

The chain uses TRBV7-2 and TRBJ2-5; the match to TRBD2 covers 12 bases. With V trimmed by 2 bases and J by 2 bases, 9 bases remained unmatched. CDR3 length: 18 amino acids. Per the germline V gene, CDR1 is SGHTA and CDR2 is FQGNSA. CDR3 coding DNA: TGTGCCAGCAGCTTAAGGGGACTAGCGGGTAGGATACAAGAGACCCAGTACTTC. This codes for CASSLRGLAGRIQETQYF.